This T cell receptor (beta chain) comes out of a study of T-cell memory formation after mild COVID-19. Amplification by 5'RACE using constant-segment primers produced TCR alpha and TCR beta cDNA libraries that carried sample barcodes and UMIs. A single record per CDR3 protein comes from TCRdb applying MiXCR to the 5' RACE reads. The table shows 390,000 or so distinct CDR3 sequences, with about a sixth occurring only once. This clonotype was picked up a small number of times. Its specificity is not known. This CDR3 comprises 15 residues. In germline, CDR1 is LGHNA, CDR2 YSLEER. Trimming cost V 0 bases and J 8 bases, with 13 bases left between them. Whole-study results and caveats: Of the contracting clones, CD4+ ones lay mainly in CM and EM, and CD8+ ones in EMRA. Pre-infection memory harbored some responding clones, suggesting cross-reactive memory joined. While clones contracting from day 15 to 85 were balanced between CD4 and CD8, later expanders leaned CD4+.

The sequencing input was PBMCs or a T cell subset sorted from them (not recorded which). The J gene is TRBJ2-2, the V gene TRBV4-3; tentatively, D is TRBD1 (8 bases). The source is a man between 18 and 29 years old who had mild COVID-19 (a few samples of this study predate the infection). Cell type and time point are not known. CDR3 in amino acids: CASSQDTGGGGELFF. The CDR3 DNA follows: TGCGCCAGCAGCCAAGATACAGGGGGAGGGGGGGAGCTGTTTTTT.